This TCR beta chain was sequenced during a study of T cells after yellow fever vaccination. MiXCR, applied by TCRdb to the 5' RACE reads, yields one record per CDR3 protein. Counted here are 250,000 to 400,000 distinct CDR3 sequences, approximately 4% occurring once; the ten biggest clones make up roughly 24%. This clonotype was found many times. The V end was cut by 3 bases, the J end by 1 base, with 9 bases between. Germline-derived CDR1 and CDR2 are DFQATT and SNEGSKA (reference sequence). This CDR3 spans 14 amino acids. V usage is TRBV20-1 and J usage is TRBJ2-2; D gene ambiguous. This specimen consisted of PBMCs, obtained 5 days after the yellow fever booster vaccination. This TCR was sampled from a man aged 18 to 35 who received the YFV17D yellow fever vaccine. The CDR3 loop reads CSASPPRNTGELFF. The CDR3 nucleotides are TGCAGTGCTAGCCCTCCGCGGAACACCGGGGAGCTGTTTTTT.